This record covers a single T cell receptor beta chain. The antigen is not known. This sample is drawn from a study of T cells in localized non-small cell lung cancer. Study results and limitations: Uninvolved adjacent lung showed peak T cell clonality, exceeding tumor. Greater T cell density in blood accompanied longer overall survival. Because sequencing included only one region (of the tumor), heterogeneity remains possible.

The germline CDR1 and CDR2 sequences are LGHNT and FRNRAP. Trimming took 5 bases from V and 4 from J, leaving 17 bases between them. The CDR3 totals 15 residues. Generated by immunoSEQ multiplex PCR, the TCRdb table keeps only in-frame clones and is missing some. The sample consists of approximately 43,000 clones, about 86% of them appearing once. The receptor comes from a woman between 18 and 50 years old with stage III lung adenocarcinoma. Sequencing was performed on peripheral blood, taken before any cancer treatment. The V call is TRBV12-5, the J call TRBJ1-2; D gene uncertain. The CDR3 region has the DNA TGTGCTAGTGGTCCCCGTAGGGATGAGGGCTATGGCTACACCTTC. As protein: CASGPRRDEGYGYTF.